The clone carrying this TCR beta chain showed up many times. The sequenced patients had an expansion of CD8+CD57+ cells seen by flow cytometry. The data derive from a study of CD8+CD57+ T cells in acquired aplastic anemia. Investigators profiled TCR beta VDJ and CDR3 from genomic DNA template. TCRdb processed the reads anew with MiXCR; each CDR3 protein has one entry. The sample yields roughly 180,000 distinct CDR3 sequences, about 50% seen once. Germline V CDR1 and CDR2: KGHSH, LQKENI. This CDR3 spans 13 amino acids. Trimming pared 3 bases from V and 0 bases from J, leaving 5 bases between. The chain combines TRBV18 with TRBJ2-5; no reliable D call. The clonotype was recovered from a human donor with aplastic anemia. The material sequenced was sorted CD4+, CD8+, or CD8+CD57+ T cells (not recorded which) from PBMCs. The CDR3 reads CASSPENQETQYF. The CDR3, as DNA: TGTGCCAGCTCACCCGAGAACCAAGAGACCCAGTACTTC.